The clone carrying this T cell receptor (beta chain) was seen at least ten times. The target antigen is unknown. The data originate from a study of Graves' ophthalmopathy and Graves' hyperthyroidism. Overall study context: Before any treatment, peripheral blood was taken at the initial diagnosis.

RNA transcripts served as template for amplifying TCR beta CDR3 sequences. An initial RT-PCR round employing HTBI primers preceded a second-round multiplex PCR. Each CDR3 protein gets one entry after TCRdb re-called the multiplex PCR reads with MiXCR. The sample gives fewer than 600,000 distinct CDR3 sequences, roughly an eighth of which show up once; over 8% is in the top ten. Other autoimmune diseases, uncontrolled infections, pregnancy or lactation excluded patients from enrollment. The CDR3 has 16 residues. Germline-derived CDR1 and CDR2 are LNHDA and SQIVND (reference sequence). V was pared by 3 bases and J by 0 bases, with 12 bases between. Regarding the study as a whole: At just under 71% sensitivity and approximately 72% specificity, the model predicted progression of the ophthalmopathy.

The rearrangement uses TRBV19 and TRBJ1-5; the D gene is possibly TRBD1 (6 bases). The specimen was blood. The clonotype was recovered from a woman aged 25-40 years with Graves' ophthalmopathy. CDR3 sequence reads: CASSIPRDISNQPQHF. DNA of the CDR3: TGTGCCAGTAGTATCCCCAGGGACATTAGCAATCAGCCCCAGCATTTT.